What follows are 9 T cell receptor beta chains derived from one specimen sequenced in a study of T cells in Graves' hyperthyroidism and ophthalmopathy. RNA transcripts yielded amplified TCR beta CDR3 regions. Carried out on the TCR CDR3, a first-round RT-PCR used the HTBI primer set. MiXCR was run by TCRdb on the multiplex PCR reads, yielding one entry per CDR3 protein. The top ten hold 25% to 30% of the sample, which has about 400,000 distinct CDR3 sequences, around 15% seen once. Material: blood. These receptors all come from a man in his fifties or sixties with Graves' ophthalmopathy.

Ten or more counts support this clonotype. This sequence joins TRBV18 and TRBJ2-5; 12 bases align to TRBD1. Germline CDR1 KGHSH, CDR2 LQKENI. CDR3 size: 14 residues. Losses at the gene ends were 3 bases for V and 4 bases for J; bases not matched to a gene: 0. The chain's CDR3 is CASSPGQGAETQYF. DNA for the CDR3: TGTGCCAGCTCACCGGGACAGGGGGCAGAGACCCAGTACTTC.

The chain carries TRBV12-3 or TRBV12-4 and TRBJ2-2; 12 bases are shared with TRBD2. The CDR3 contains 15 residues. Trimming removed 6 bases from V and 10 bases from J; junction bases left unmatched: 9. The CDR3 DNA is TGTGCCAGCAGGGTTACTAGCGGGAGGCCCACGGAGCTGTTTTTT. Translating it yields CASRVTSGRPTELFF.

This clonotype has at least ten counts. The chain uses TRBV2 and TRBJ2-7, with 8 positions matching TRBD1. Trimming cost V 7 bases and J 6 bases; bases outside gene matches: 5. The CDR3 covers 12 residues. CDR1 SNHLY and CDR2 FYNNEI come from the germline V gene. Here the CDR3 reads CASTPGGREQYF. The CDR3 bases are TGTGCCAGCACTCCAGGGGGCCGCGAGCAGTACTTC.

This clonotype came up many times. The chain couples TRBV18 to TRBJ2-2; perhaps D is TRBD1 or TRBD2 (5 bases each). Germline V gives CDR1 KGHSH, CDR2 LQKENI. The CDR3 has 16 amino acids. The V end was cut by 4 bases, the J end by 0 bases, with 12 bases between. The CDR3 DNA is TGTGCCAGCTCACAGCCGGGACGGCCGAACACCGGGGAGCTGTTTTTT. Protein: CASSQPGRPNTGELFF.

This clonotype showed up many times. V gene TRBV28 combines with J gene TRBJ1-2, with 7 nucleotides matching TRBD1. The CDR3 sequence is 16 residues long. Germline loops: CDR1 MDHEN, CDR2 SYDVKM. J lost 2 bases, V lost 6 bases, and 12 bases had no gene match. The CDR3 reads CASRTSPSTGNYGYTF. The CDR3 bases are TGTGCCAGCAGAACTTCACCCTCGACAGGGAACTATGGCTACACCTTC.

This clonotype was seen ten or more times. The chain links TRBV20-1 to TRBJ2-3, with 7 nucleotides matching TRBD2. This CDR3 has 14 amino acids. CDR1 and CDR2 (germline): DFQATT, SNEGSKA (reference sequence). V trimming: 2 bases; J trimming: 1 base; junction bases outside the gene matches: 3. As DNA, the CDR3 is TGCAGTGCTAGACTAGCGGCCCGCACAGATACGCAGTATTTT. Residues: CSARLAARTDTQYF.

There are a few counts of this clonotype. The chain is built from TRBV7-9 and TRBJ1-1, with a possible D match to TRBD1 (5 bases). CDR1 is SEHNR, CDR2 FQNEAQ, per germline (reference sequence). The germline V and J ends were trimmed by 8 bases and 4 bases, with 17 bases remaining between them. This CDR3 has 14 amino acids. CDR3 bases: TGTGCCAGCCACGCGGGGGGTGGGGGCACTGAAGCTTTCTTT. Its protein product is CASHAGGGGTEAFF.

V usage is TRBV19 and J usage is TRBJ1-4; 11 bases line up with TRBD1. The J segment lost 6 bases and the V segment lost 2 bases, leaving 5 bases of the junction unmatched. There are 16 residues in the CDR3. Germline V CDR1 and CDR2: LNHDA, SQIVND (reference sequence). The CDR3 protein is CASSILPGQGDEKLFF. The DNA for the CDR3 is TGTGCCAGTAGTATACTACCGGGACAGGGGGATGAAAAACTGTTTTTT.

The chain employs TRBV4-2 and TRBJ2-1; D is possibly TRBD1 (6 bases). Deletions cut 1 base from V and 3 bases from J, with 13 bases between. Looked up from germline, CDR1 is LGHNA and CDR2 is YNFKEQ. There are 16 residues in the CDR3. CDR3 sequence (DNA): TGTGCCAGCAGCCAAGTTGAAGGGACATTCTACAATGAGCAGTTCTTC. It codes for CASSQVEGTFYNEQFF.